This T cell receptor (beta chain) appears in the sequencing data of a study of CD8 T cells in Susac syndrome. The wider study: Patients with Susac syndrome were therapy-naive, on corticosteroids, or on intravenous immunoglobulin alone at the time that blood was drawn.

The study's findings and limits: An acknowledgment was made by the study that its TCR sequencing and HLA analysis involved relatively few individuals.

Reverse transcription of about 0.5 to 1 ug RNA used random hexamers. TCR beta CDR3 was amplified by immunoSEQ covering 54 Vbeta and 13 Jbeta. From the immunoSEQ multiplex PCR reads, TCRdb called clonotypes with MiXCR, one entry per CDR3 protein. The sample holds some 180,000 distinct CDR3 sequences, just under 95% seen once. This clonotype has a single count. What it binds is unknown. Sample: CD4+ T cells from PBMCs. This TCR came from a human donor with Susac syndrome.

CDR3 amino acids: CASSKDRGTQPQHF. CDR3 coding DNA: TGTGCCAGCAGCAAGGACAGGGGCACTCAGCCCCAGCATTTT. The chain carries TRBV4-2 and TRBJ1-5; 9 bases are shared with TRBD1. With 5 bases clipped from V and 6 bases from J, the junction kept 5 bases outside the gene matches. Germline V gene sequence: CDR1 LGHNA, CDR2 YNFKEQ. The CDR3 has 14 amino acids.